A single sample gave rise to the 10 T cell receptor beta chains below, sequenced in a study of cytomegalovirus exposure and HLA in healthy donors. PCR involved 60 Vbeta and 13 Jbeta primers. Assay: immunoSEQ multiplex PCR; the TCRdb copy retains only in-frame clones and omits some. The sample has roughly 110,000 clones, roughly 67% seen once. Specimen: PBMCs. The receptors derive from a young man in good health and CMV-seropositive.

This clone has just a few counts. The gene calls are TRBV6-5 and TRBJ1-6; D may be TRBD1 (6 bases). V shed 7 bases and J shed 1 base, with 11 bases lying between them. CDR3 length: 15 residues. Germline V CDR1 and CDR2: MNHEY, SVGAGI. CDR3 coding DNA: TGTGCCAGCACTTTAGGGGGTTCCTATAATTCACCCCTCCACTTT. Translation gives CASTLGGSYNSPLHF.

This chain links TRBV5-1 with TRBJ1-6; a possible D gene is TRBD1 (6 bases). Looked up from germline, CDR1 is SGHRS and CDR2 is YFSETQ. This CDR3 has 16 amino acids. Trimming left V 3 bases short and J 3 bases short, with 13 bases between. In nucleotides, the CDR3 is TGCGCCAGCAGCTCAGGGGTCGGCTACTATAATTCACCCCTCCACTTT. This translates into CASSSGVGYYNSPLHF.

The chain recombines TRBV15 with TRBJ1-1; no clear D gene. This CDR3 is built from 18 residues. V dropped 0 bases and J dropped 6 bases, with 23 bases sitting between them. Germline V gene data show CDR1 as LNHNV and CDR2 as YYDKDF (reference sequence). The CDR3 DNA reads as TGTGCCACCAGCAGAGATATAACAGTGAGGCATGGAGGGTCTGAAGCTTTCTTT. It translates to CATSRDITVRHGGSEAFF.

V gene TRBV27 combines with J gene TRBJ1-2, with D uncertain. The CDR3 consists of 10 residues. V shed 5 bases and J shed 7 bases, with 5 bases lying between them. Germline V gene sequence: CDR1 MNHEY, CDR2 SMNVEV (reference sequence). The CDR3 sequence: CASSPSGYTF. CDR3 DNA sequence: TGTGCCAGCAGTCCCAGTGGCTACACCTTC.

CDR3 DNA: TGTGCCAGCAGCGGAGGGGGCGGATACAATCAGCCCCAGCATTTT. This gives the protein CASSGGGGYNQPQHF. J is TRBJ1-5 and V is TRBV9, with TRBD1 identical over 7 bases. V lost 3 bases and J lost 3; bases outside the gene matches: 6. The CDR3 runs to 15 residues. CDR1 and CDR2 from the germline V gene are SGDLS and YYNGEE. The full variable domain, its missing parts supplied by reference TRBV9 and TRBJ1-5, is DSGVTQTPKHLITATGQRVTLRCSPRSGDLSVYWYQQSLDQGLQFLIQYYNGEERAKGNILERFSAQQFPDLHSELNLSSLELGDSALYFCASSGGGGYNQPQHFGDGTRLSIL.

V is TRBV15 and J is TRBJ2-3; TRBD2 might be the D (7 bases). V lost 5 bases, J lost 6 bases, and 12 bases lay in between. The CDR3 has 13 amino acids. CDR1 and CDR2 from the germline V gene are LNHNV and YYDKDF (reference sequence). The CDR3, as DNA: TGTGCCACCAGCGGGCGGGGGCAGGATACGCAGTATTTT. It specifies CATSGRGQDTQYF.

This clone appeared a single time. The genes are TRBV4-2 and TRBJ2-5; 11 nucleotides agree with TRBD2. The CDR3 extends over 16 amino acids. Germline lookup yields CDR1 LGHNA and CDR2 YNFKEQ. Losses at the gene ends were 5 bases for V and 3 bases for J; bases not matched to a gene: 8. CDR3 nucleotide sequence: TGTGCCAGCAGCGCAGCTAGCGGGGGGACTAAAGAGACCCAGTACTTC. This translates into CASSAASGGTKETQYF.

The chain uses TRBV13 and TRBJ2-1, with D unresolved. CDR1 PRHDT and CDR2 FYEKMQ come from the germline V gene (reference sequence). The CDR3 consists of 15 residues. Between the trimmed V and J ends, which lost 4 bases and 8 bases, there was a span of 18 bases. CDR3 DNA sequence: TGTGCCAGCAGCTCCTTTCGGTCTGGAAGCGATGAGCAGTTCTTC. Encoded protein: CASSSFRSGSDEQFF.

V gene TRBV11-2 combines with J gene TRBJ2-7, with 7 bases aligning to TRBD1. Germline-derived CDR1 and CDR2 are SGHAT and FQNNGV. Trimming removed 5 bases from V and 2 bases from J; junction bases left unmatched: 9. The CDR3 contains 15 residues. The CDR3, as DNA: TGTGCCAGCAGCGCAATAAGGGACAGAACCTACGAGCAGTACTTC. As protein: CASSAIRDRTYEQYF.

This clone was counted between two and nine times. The V and J genes are TRBV6-1 and TRBJ1-1; 9 nucleotides align to TRBD1. V lost 5 bases and J lost 4; bases outside the gene matches: 5. The CDR3 extends over 14 amino acids. Germline V CDR1 and CDR2: MNHNS, SASEGT. The CDR3 sequence: CASSTYRGLTEAFF. CDR3 coding DNA: TGTGCCAGCAGTACCTACAGGGGGCTCACTGAAGCTTTCTTT.